This is a list of T cell receptor beta chains from one sample in a study of blood T cells in healthy people across ages. TCRdb used MiXCR to reprocess the 5' RACE reads, holding one entry per CDR3 protein. This table holds fewer than 2 million distinct CDR3 sequences, roughly two fifths found once. The source material was blood. The receptors come from a human donor in good health. The CDR3 runs from the conserved cysteine through the conserved F or W. D genes are given only for firm matches. Size is stated for part of the rows, as once, few or many counts, or as a class when the clone is expanded.

D gene: TRBD1; V gene: TRBV5-6; clone size: few; J gene: TRBJ1-1; CDR3 DNA: TGTGCCAGCAGCCCGACAGGGGTTGGTGAAGCTTTCTTT; CDR3 protein: CASSPTGVGEAFF
D gene: TRBD2; V gene: TRBV3-1; clone size: few; J gene: TRBJ2-7; CDR3 DNA: TGTGCCAGCAGCGTTACTAGCGGGGGTGGCTACGAGCAGTACTTC; CDR3 protein: CASSVTSGGGYEQYF
D gene: TRBD1; V gene: TRBV7-3; clone size: few; J gene: TRBJ1-6; CDR3 DNA: TGTGCCAGCAGCTTGCAGGGGGCAAGATCACCCCTCCACTTT; CDR3 protein: CASSLQGARSPLHF
D gene: NA; V gene: TRBV7-3; clone size: few; J gene: TRBJ2-5; CDR3 DNA: TGTGCCAGCAGCTTAGGAGTAACCGGTGAGCAGTACTTC; CDR3 protein: CASSLGVTGEQYF
D gene: NA; V gene: TRBV20-1; clone size: few; J gene: TRBJ2-1; CDR3 DNA: TGCAGTGCCATATGGGGCAGTAGTAATGAGCAGTTCTTC; CDR3 protein: CSAIWGSSNEQFF
D gene: NA; V gene: TRBV6-1; clone size: NA; J gene: TRBJ2-1; CDR3 DNA: TGTGCCAGCAGTGAAGCTGGAGGGGGGGCAAACAATGAGCAGTTCTTC; CDR3 protein: CASSEAGGGANNEQFF
D gene: NA; V gene: TRBV2; clone size: NA; J gene: TRBJ1-1; CDR3 DNA: TGTGCCAGCAACACAGAGATGAACACTGAAGCTTTCTTT; CDR3 protein: CASNTEMNTEAFF
D gene: NA; V gene: TRBV29-1; clone size: many; J gene: TRBJ2-3; CDR3 DNA: TGCAGCGTCATGTTAGGGCGAGGGGCGGATACGCAGTATTTT; CDR3 protein: CSVMLGRGADTQYF
D gene: NA; V gene: TRBV7-2; clone size: few; J gene: TRBJ2-5; CDR3 DNA: TGTGCCAGCAGCTTAGAGACACGACAAGAGACCCAGTACTTC; CDR3 protein: CASSLETRQETQYF
D gene: TRBD1; V gene: TRBV7-2; clone size: NA; J gene: TRBJ1-1; CDR3 DNA: TGTGCCAGCAGCTTAGATACGGGACAGGGAGGGGCTGAAGCTTTCTTT; CDR3 protein: CASSLDTGQGGAEAFF
D gene: NA; V gene: TRBV7-9; clone size: once; J gene: TRBJ1-5; CDR3 DNA: TGTGCCAGCAGTTCAGATGGGGATCTGCCCCAGCATTTT; CDR3 protein: CASSSDGDLPQHF